This entry is about one T cell receptor (beta chain). Antigen specificity is unknown. This record belongs to a study of T cell responses to AZD1222 COVID-19 vaccine. Study at large: Analysis merged second doses at about 4 or about 12 weeks. Whole-study findings and limits: Seropositive AZD1222 recipients at baseline numbered only five to seven. Spike-wide vaccine-associated CD4 TCRs dominated at 160-218 and 743-854. White British donors predominated, females outnumbered males, and clonal diversity was possibly underestimated.

The data were produced by immunoSEQ multiplex PCR, yet TCRdb's version contains in-frame clones alone and is incomplete. The data hold 150,000 to 170,000 clones, with about 87% observed a single time. The CDR3 is made up of 14 amino acids. V was clipped by 3 bases and J by 6 bases; unmatched bases: 5. From germline, CDR1 is SGHRS and CDR2 YFSETQ. This TCR was recovered from an adult in good health. Sequences were derived from peripheral blood, sampled on day 0 of AZD1222 vaccination. The chain carries TRBV5-1 and TRBJ2-1, with TRBD1 identical over 8 bases. The CDR3 sequence is CASSSGTGSNEQFF. CDR3 DNA sequence: TGCGCCAGCAGCTCCGGGACAGGATCCAATGAGCAGTTCTTC.